This is a list of T cell receptor beta chains from one sample in a study of blood T cell repertoires in COVID-19. Here immunoSEQ multiplex PCR was the method, and the copy in TCRdb shows in-frame clones only, minus some. There are about 180,000 clones in the sample; more than 75% occur only once, and roughly a sixth lies in the top ten. The sample comprised PBMCs or T cells enriched from blood (not recorded which). The receptors shown here come from a woman between 50 and 59 years old who had recovered from COVID-19. Both conserved end residues are part of each CDR3. A D gene is named only where the DNA matches it firmly. Size is omitted from some rows. Given values are once, few, many or a class for expanded clones.

cdr3_length	d_call	clone_size	v_call	j_call	cdr3_nt	cdr3_aa
16	TRBD2	.	TRBV7-2	TRBJ2-1	TGTGCCAGCAGCTTAGAATCGGGAGGGGACTACAATGAGCAGTTCTTC	CASSLESGGDYNEQFF
16	TRBD1	.	TRBV11-2	TRBJ1-5	TGTGCCAGCAGCCCGGGACAGGGAAAAGGGAATCAGCCCCAGCATTTT	CASSPGQGKGNQPQHF
15	.	.	TRBV4-2	TRBJ1-6	TGTGCCAGCAGCCAAGAGGGGGGGTTTGGTTCACCCCTCCACTTT	CASSQEGGFGSPLHF
15	TRBD1	.	TRBV7-2	TRBJ1-5	TGTGCCAGCAACAACAGGGGTGGGTCGGATCAGCCCCAGCATTTT	CASNNRGGSDQPQHF
18	.	.	TRBV11-2	TRBJ2-6	TGTGCCAGCAGGAATCCGGGCCGTGACAGCTCTGGGGCCAACGTCCTGACTTTC	CASRNPGRDSSGANVLTF
13	TRBD1	.	TRBV6-5	TRBJ2-1	TGTGCCAGCAGAGGGACAGGGTACAATGAGCAGTTCTTC	CASRGTGYNEQFF
19	.	.	TRBV5-1	TRBJ1-1	TGCGCCAGCAGCGCGGGGGGTATAGGACTTGGACTGGCGGGAACTGAAGCTTTCTTT	CASSAGGIGLGLAGTEAFF
11	.	.	TRBV5-1	TRBJ2-1	TGCGCCAGCAGCTTAAGCGATGAGCAGTTCTTC	CASSLSDEQFF
13	.	.	TRBV7-3	TRBJ2-1	TGTGCCAGCAGCTTTAGCTACTACAATGAGCAGTTCTTC	CASSFSYYNEQFF
13	.	.	TRBV12-3/TRBV12-4	TRBJ1-1	TGTGCCAGCAGTGAAGGACAGCTAAATCAAGCTTTCTTT	CASSEGQLNQAFF
14	.	.	TRBV9	TRBJ2-7	TGTGCCAGCAGCGTAGTGCGGGCACTATACGAGCAGTACTTC	CASSVVRALYEQYF
13	TRBD1	once	TRBV2	TRBJ1-1	TGTGCCAAACAGGACAGGTGGAACACTGAAGCTTTCTTT	CAKQDRWNTEAFF
13	.	few	TRBV6-1	TRBJ1-1	TGTGCCAGCAGTGATACACGGAACACTGAAGCTTTCTTT	CASSDTRNTEAFF
14	TRBD1	.	TRBV27	TRBJ2-2	TGTGCCAGCAGTCAAGACAGGGGCCCCGGGGAGCTGTTTTTT	CASSQDRGPGELFF
18	.	.	TRBV10-1	TRBJ1-5	TGCGCCAGCAGCGGCAGGTTAATCCTCTTCTATAGCAATCAGCCCCAGCATTTT	CASSGRLILFYSNQPQHF
13	TRBD1	.	TRBV11-3	TRBJ2-1	TGTGCCAGCAGCTCCGGGACAGGCAATGAGCAGTTCTTC	CASSSGTGNEQFF
15	.	.	TRBV6-5	TRBJ2-3	TGTGCCAGCAGTTACGAGGGAGGCCCCACAGATACGCAGTATTTT	CASSYEGGPTDTQYF
15	.	.	TRBV19	TRBJ1-5	TGTGCCAGTACCAAACCGGGAGGTCCCAATCAGCCCCAGCATTTT	CASTKPGGPNQPQHF
14	TRBD1	few	TRBV2	TRBJ2-7	TGTGCCAGCAGTATCCGGGACACAGGGGACGAGCAGTACTTC	CASSIRDTGDEQYF
16	TRBD2	.	TRBV5-6	TRBJ2-3	TGTGCCAGCAGCTTGGCGGGCGGGAGGGGCACAGATACGCAGTATTTT	CASSLAGGRGTDTQYF
15	.	.	TRBV18	TRBJ1-5	TGTGCCAGCTCACTAGACTCTTTGCGCAATCAGCCCCAGCATTTT	CASSLDSLRNQPQHF